Below, one T cell receptor beta chain is given with its context. RNA transcripts yielded amplified TCR beta CDR3 regions. The study used the HTBI primer set for a first-round RT-PCR of the TCR CDR3. In TCRdb, the multiplex PCR reads were re-called with MiXCR into one record per CDR3 protein. The sample shows approximately 330,000 distinct CDR3 sequences, about 13% of them seen only once. The data belong to a study of T cells in Graves' hyperthyroidism and ophthalmopathy. This TCR came from a woman in her thirties or forties with Graves' ophthalmopathy. The sample consisted of blood.

Here the CDR3 reads CASSFGGTGPKDLHF. CDR3 nucleotide sequence: TGCGCCAGCAGCTTCGGTGGGACAGGACCAAAGGACCTCCACTTT. This sequence joins TRBV5-1 and TRBJ1-6; TRBD1 agrees at 8 bases. Germline V gene data show CDR1 as SGHRS and CDR2 as YFSETQ. V lost 2 bases, J lost 15 bases, and 13 bases stayed unmatched. CDR3 length: 15 residues.